The entry below gives a single T cell receptor (beta chain) sequence along with its context. Original analysis: How many nucleated cells were present was estimated from reference gene primer amplification. The data were produced by immunoSEQ multiplex PCR, yet TCRdb's version contains in-frame clones alone and is incomplete. The D gene and trimming were derived from the DNA, and the V and J assignments and clone size from that table. The top ten hold 2% to 2.5% of the sample, which has some 150,000 clones, about 90% seen once. This sample stems from a study of blood T cell repertoires in COVID-19. On the study more broadly: T cells, B-cell-depleted T cells, or PBMCs supplied cDNA or gDNA.

Trimming removed 8 bases at V and 2 bases at J, with 13 bases between. CDR1 is WNHNN, CDR2 SYGVQD, per germline (reference sequence). The CDR3 spans 14 residues. The specimen was peripheral blood. This receptor was obtained from a human donor in a cohort sampled during active COVID-19. J is TRBJ1-5 and V is TRBV10-1; D not resolved. The CDR3 protein is CASPPSEGNQPQHF. CDR3 bases: TGCGCCAGCCCGCCCTCAGAGGGCAATCAGCCCCAGCATTTT.